The sequence of this T cell receptor (beta chain) was determined in a study of T cells after yellow fever vaccination. The CDR3 consists of 14 residues. V was clipped by 0 bases and J by 0 bases; unmatched bases: 1. Germline CDR1 DFQATT, CDR2 SNEGSKA (reference sequence). Worth noting for this clonotype: The target antigen is unknown.

TCRdb called the 5' RACE reads again in MiXCR, with one record for every CDR3 protein. The sample lists 500,000 to 550,000 distinct CDR3 sequences, about a fifth occurring once. General study results and limits: Contaminating bulk clonotypes could be abundant in FACS-sorted repertoires.

J is TRBJ2-5 and V is TRBV20-1, with TRBD1 matching 7 bases. The starting material was PBMCs, obtained about 20 days after the first yellow fever vaccination. The sequence derives from a man younger than 35 who received the YFV17D yellow fever vaccine. This CDR3 is CSARDGTDQETQYF. DNA for the CDR3: TGCAGTGCTAGAGATGGGACAGACCAAGAGACCCAGTACTTC.